This T cell receptor (beta chain) was obtained from a study of T cell responses to AZD1222 COVID-19 vaccine (dated by TCRdb to the early 2020s). General notes on the study: AZD1222 recipients whose second dose came at about 4 weeks and those whose second dose came at about 12 weeks were combined into one group, since spike-specific TCR depth and breadth did not differ between the two schedules. TCR sequencing covered about 230 trial participants: 200 to 220 given two doses of AZD1222 and approximately 26 given two doses of MenACWY control vaccine. Enrollment into the trials was organized by age into subgroups of 18-55, 56-69 and 70-plus years, and those subgroups contained roughly 140, 27 and 60 TCR-sequenced participants, respectively. The full study reports these points: Because no samples from the day 14 peak response were available, repertoires could be characterized only after the peak T cell response. The vaccine-associated CD4 TCRs covered the entire spike protein, and the dominant responses fell in regions 160-218 and 743-854. The 56-69-year group was small, and its depth increase did not reach significance, likely because of low power. Participants were mostly white British, with more females than males. The authors suggested clonal diversity may have been underestimated. Conclusions about previously exposed vaccinees were limited because only six or seven AZD1222 recipients were SARS-CoV-2 seropositive at baseline. A significant rise in spike-specific TCR breadth and depth was observed after two AZD1222 doses relative to day 0 and relative to MenACWY recipients. Nearly half of unique spike-specific TCRs reportedly recognized epitopes outside regions mutated in the B.1.351 and B.1.1.7 variants.

The meaning of the sample's time point label: baseline before first vaccination. The vaccinee samples were drawn from two UK trials, COV001 and COV002, one of which was a single-blind randomized controlled phase 2/3 trial testing AZD1222 (ChAdOx1 nCoV-19) in healthy adults. Trial participant PBMC samples were collected at day 0 and day 28 after the second dose for TCRbeta chain sequencing. The CDR3 regions of human TCRbeta chains were analyzed by immunosequencing. In the original analysis: Repertoire TCRs were checked for matches against a reference library of SARS-CoV-2-specific TCRs that had been generated using the MIRA antigen-specificity platform. Breadth meant the fraction of unique TCRs that were SARS-CoV-2-associated, whereas depth meant the fraction of total T cells that were SARS-CoV-2-associated. Using the MIRA data, each spike-specific TCR was mapped to the spike region that the TCR reacts to and placed in a CD4 or CD8 class. Log10-transformed breadth and depth values were compared by one-way ANOVA with Sidak's multiple comparisons tests. In TCRdb, the immuneACCESS table is reduced to in-frame sequences with V and J assigned. These tables do not hold every clone; where another copy was compared, an unresolved V gene accounts for under half, and the others remain unexplained. That table supplies the V and J calls and clone size; D and trimming were determined from the DNA. This sample comprises over 90,000 clones, about 85% of them detected only once. The top ten clones comprise about 5% of the sample.

Note on this clone: Its antigen specificity is not known. No much larger clonotype is one base removed from it; base qualities were not supplied.

The CDR3 goes from the cysteine to the phenylalanine over 15 residues. Left in the record is the CDR3 DNA by itself, 45 bases read in frame from the first base. The junction shows trimming of 5 bases on V and 5 bases on J, plus 16 bases between the germline ends. The CDR1 and CDR2 encoded by the germline V gene are SGHTA and FQGNSA. The sample consisted of peripheral blood, taken on day 0 of AZD1222 vaccination. The clonotype originates from an adult in good health. The chain links TRBV7-2 with TRBJ1-5; the D gene lacks a confident call. The DNA is as follows: TGTGCCAGCAGCCCAGGCACCATACCCCATCAGCCCCAGCATTTT. Its protein is CASSPGTIPHQPQHF. The entire variable domain, with the stretches around the CDR3 drawn from the reference TRBV7-2 and TRBJ1-5 proteins, is GAGVSQSPSNKVTEKGKDVELRCDPISGHTALYWYRQSLGQGLEFLIYFQGNSAPDKSGLPSDRFSAERTGGSVSTLTIQRTQQEDSAVYLCASSPGTIPHQPQHFGDGTRLSIL.